The present entry profiles one TCR beta chain with its context. What it recognizes is unknown. PCR used 60 Vbeta primers and 13 Jbeta primers. Original handling: Counted up in a later analysis, unique TCR beta chains came to approximately 77 million, with around 11 million shared. The data were produced by immunoSEQ multiplex PCR, yet TCRdb's version contains in-frame clones alone and is incomplete. V and J calls and clone size are those listed in that table; D and trimming were worked out from the DNA. The data contain some 190,000 clones, roughly 75% of them seen just once; the ten biggest clones take up over 4%. The record originates from a study of cytomegalovirus exposure and HLA in healthy donors. In the study overall: Counted in an early data release were some 81 million unique TCRs from HLA-typed donors. Among the approximately 410 genotyped donors, just over 80% were placed in the Caucasian-associated ancestry cluster.

The CDR3 loop spans 14 amino acids. Trimming took 7 bases from V and 0 from J, leaving 11 bases between them. The germline V gene encodes CDR1 MGHDK and CDR2 SYGVNS. Whole-study findings and limits: High specificity and sensitivity for cytomegalovirus status were reported for the classifier.

The gene calls are TRBV25-1 and TRBJ2-3, with D unclear. The origin of this receptor is a man aged 25-45 years in good health and CMV-seropositive. Material for sequencing was PBMCs. The CDR3 region has the DNA TGTGCCAGCACCGGGTATAGGAGCACAGATACGCAGTATTTT. It specifies CASTGYRSTDTQYF.